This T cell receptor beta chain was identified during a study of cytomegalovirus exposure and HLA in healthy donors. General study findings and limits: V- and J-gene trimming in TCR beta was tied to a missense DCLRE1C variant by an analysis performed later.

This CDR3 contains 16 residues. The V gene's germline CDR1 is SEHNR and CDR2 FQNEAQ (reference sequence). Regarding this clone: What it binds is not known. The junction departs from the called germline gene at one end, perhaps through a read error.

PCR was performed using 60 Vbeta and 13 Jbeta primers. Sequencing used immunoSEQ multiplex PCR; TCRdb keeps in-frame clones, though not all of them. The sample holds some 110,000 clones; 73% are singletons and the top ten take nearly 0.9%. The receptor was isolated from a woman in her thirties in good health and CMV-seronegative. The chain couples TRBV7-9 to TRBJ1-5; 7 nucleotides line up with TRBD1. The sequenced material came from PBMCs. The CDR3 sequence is CSSSLEGRGDNQPQHF. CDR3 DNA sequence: TGTTCCAGCAGCTTAGAAGGCAGGGGGGACAATCAGCCCCAGCATTTT.